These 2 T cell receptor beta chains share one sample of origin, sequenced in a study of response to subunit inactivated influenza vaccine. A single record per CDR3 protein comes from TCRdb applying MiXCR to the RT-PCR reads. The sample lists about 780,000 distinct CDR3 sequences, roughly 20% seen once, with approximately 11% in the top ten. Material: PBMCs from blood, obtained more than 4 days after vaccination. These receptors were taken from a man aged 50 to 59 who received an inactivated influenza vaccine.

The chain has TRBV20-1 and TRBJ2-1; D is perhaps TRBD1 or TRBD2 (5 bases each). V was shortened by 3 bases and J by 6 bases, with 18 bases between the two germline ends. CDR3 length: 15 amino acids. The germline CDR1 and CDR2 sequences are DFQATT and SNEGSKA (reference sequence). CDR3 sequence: CSARDTGPAVNEQFF. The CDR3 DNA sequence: TGCAGTGCTAGGGATACGGGGCCCGCGGTCAATGAGCAGTTCTTC.

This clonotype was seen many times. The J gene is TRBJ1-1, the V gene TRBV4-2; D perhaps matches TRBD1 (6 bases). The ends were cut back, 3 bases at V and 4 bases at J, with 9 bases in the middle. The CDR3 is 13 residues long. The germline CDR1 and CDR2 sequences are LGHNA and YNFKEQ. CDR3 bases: TGTGCCAGCAGCCAGGGGGCTAGCACTGAAGCTTTCTTT. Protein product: CASSQGASTEAFF.